The present T cell receptor beta chain was sequenced within a study of T-cell reconstitution after alpha-beta-depleted transplantation in children. This CDR3 contains 16 residues. Germline loops: CDR1 LGHNA, CDR2 YSLEER. Trimming cost V 4 bases and J 5 bases, with 20 bases left between them. This sample's TCRbeta library carried unique molecular identifier barcodes. TCRdb analysed the PCR reads with MiXCR anew, one entry per CDR3 protein. The table shows about 500,000 distinct CDR3 sequences, with approximately 32% occurring only once. The chain couples TRBV4-3 to TRBJ2-5; D unresolved. The source material was PBMCs from the stem cell graft donor, sampled from the stem cell graft. The receptor's source is a human donor who donated a stem cell graft to a child with aplastic anemia. The CDR3 DNA follows: TGCGCCAGCAGCCGAGCATACCCGGCACGGAAGGAGACCCAGTACTTC. Its translation is CASSRAYPARKETQYF.